One sample yielded the 8 T cell receptor beta chains listed below, sequenced in a study of OX40 agonist ivuxolimab in advanced cancers. Here immunoSEQ multiplex PCR was the method, and the copy in TCRdb shows in-frame clones only, minus some. This table holds 80,000 or so clones, about nine tenths found once. This material consisted of CD4+ or CD8+ T cells sorted from blood, taken in a trial of the OX40 agonist ivuxolimab. All receptors derive from an adult with an advanced solid tumor such as melanoma, head and neck, liver or kidney cancer.

The genes are TRBV28 and TRBJ1-2, with D perhaps matching TRBD1 (5 bases). CDR3 length: 12 amino acids. Germline assignment: CDR1 MDHEN and CDR2 SYDVKM. V was shortened by 3 bases and J by 13 bases, with 15 bases between the two germline ends. The CDR3 reads CASSLLAGAVTF. CDR3 in DNA: TGTGCCAGCAGTTTGCTCGCCGGGGCGGTCACCTTC.

This clone appeared a single time. The chain employs TRBV7-6 and TRBJ1-1; D is possibly TRBD1 (6 bases). The germline V and J ends were trimmed by 7 bases and 8 bases, with 20 bases remaining between them. There are 14 residues in the CDR3. The germline V gene encodes CDR1 SGHVS and CDR2 FNYEAQ. For the CDR3, the DNA is TGTGCCAGCACCGATACAGGGACCTCCGAAGAAGCTTTCTTT. This encodes CASTDTGTSEEAFF.

The chain carries TRBV29-1 and TRBJ1-2, with a tentative D call TRBD1 (6 bases). Germline V lookup: CDR1 SQVTM, CDR2 ANQGSEA. Trimming left V 5 bases short and J 7 bases short, with 14 bases between. The CDR3 is made up of 12 amino acids. CDR3 in DNA: TGCAGCGTTCAAATAGGGGGTTCTGGCTACACCTTC. Protein product: CSVQIGGSGYTF.

The V and J genes are TRBV5-1 and TRBJ2-2; 8 positions agree with TRBD1. CDR1 is SGHRS and CDR2 is YFSETQ in the germline V gene. After removal of 5 bases from V and 4 bases from J, the junction contained 7 bases not matched to a gene. The CDR3 runs to 15 residues. CDR3 in DNA: TGCGCCAGCAGAACCCAGGGGGCAGGCACCGGGGAGCTGTTTTTT. Translating gives CASRTQGAGTGELFF. The full variable domain, its missing parts supplied by reference TRBV5-1 and TRBJ2-2, is KAGVTQTPRYLIKTRGQQVTLSCSPISGHRSVSWYQQTPGQGLQFLFEYFSETQRNKGNFPGRFSGRQFSNSRSEMNVSTLELGDSALYLCASRTQGAGTGELFFGEGSRLTVL.

To note about this clone: This specimen includes other DNA sequences encoding the same CDR3. The chain carries TRBV7-9 and TRBJ1-1; D is unclear. Germline V gene data show CDR1 as SEHNR and CDR2 as FQNEAQ (reference sequence). The CDR3 runs to 13 residues. V lost 1 base and J lost 0, with 3 bases in between. The DNA for the CDR3 is TGTGCCAGCAGCTTAGTGGTGAACACTGAAGCTTTCTTT. Its translation is CASSLVVNTEAFF. Based on the CDR3 plus reference TRBV7-9 and TRBJ1-1, the full variable domain is DTGVSQNPRHKITKRGQNVTFRCDPISEHNRLYWYRQTLGQGPEFLTYFQNEAQLEKSRLLSDRFSAERPKGSFSTLEIQRTEQGDSAMYLCASSLVVNTEAFFGQGTRLTVV.

The CDR3 bases are TGTGCCAGCAGCCAGCGGACAGGGACCAATGAGCAGTTCTTC. Its protein product is CASSQRTGTNEQFF. The chain couples TRBV4-2 to TRBJ2-1; TRBD1 matches at 8 bases. The CDR3 has 14 amino acids. Germline lookup yields CDR1 LGHNA and CDR2 YNFKEQ. J lost 6 bases, V lost 3 bases, and 4 bases had no gene match.

The gene calls are TRBV28 and TRBJ2-2; 7 bases agree with TRBD1. CDR1 and CDR2 (germline): MDHEN, SYDVKM. The CDR3 runs 15 residues. The trim removed 6 bases at V and 2 bases at J, leaving 6 bases unmatched. For the CDR3, the DNA is TGTGCCAGCAGCCAGAACAGGGGAAACACCGGGGAGCTGTTTTTT. Its translation is CASSQNRGNTGELFF.

The chain uses TRBV5-1 and TRBJ2-1; 14 bases map to TRBD2. The J segment lost 6 bases and the V segment lost 4 bases, leaving 9 bases of the junction unmatched. The CDR3 has 17 amino acids. Germline assignment: CDR1 SGHRS and CDR2 YFSETQ. The DNA of the CDR3 is TGCGCCAGCAGCCTACAGACTAGCGGGAGGGCCCCCAATGAGCAGTTCTTC. The encoded protein is CASSLQTSGRAPNEQFF.